These T cell receptor beta chains were read from a single sample in a study of blood T cell repertoires in COVID-19. Here immunoSEQ multiplex PCR was the method, and the copy in TCRdb shows in-frame clones only, minus some. The sample shows 150,000 or so clones, around 83% of them seen only once. Sequencing was done on a sample of peripheral blood. The receptors were sampled from a woman aged 55-70 years with acute or convalescent COVID-19. The CDR3 runs from the conserved cysteine through the conserved F or W. Fields, in order: J gene, CDR3 length, V gene, clone size, D gene, CDR3 protein, CDR3 DNA. A D gene is named only where the DNA matches it firmly. Rows give clone size only sometimes, using once, few, many, or a class for an expanded clone.

>TRBJ1-2|11|TRBV29-1|NA|NA
CSAGQIYGYTF
TGCAGCGCTGGACAGATCTATGGCTACACCTTC
>TRBJ1-1|15|TRBV4-1|NA|TRBD1
CASSQGSRGFTEAFF
TGCGCCAGCAGCCAAGGTTCCAGGGGGTTTACTGAAGCTTTCTTT
>TRBJ2-1|15|TRBV30|NA|TRBD2
CAWSFGGASYNEQFF
TGTGCCTGGAGTTTCGGGGGGGCCTCCTACAATGAGCAGTTCTTC
>TRBJ2-2|13|TRBV12-3/TRBV12-4|few|NA
CASRMGRTGELFF
TGTGCCAGCAGAATGGGCCGAACCGGGGAGCTGTTTTTT
>TRBJ2-2|15|TRBV29-1|few|NA
CSVIRPNRNTGELFF
TGCAGCGTCATTCGGCCCAACAGGAACACCGGGGAGCTGTTTTTT
>TRBJ1-2|14|TRBV7-2|NA|NA
CASSQRTGNYGYTF
TGTGCCAGCAGCCAAAGAACAGGGAACTATGGCTACACCTTC
>TRBJ1-1|13|TRBV21-1|NA|NA
CASSSRVNTEAFF
TGTGCCAGCAGCAGCCGGGTGAACACTGAAGCTTTCTTT
>TRBJ1-3|18|TRBV5-1|NA|NA
CASSLELSSVPSGNTIYF
TGCGCCAGCAGCTTGGAGCTGAGCTCCGTCCCTTCTGGAAACACCATATATTTT
>TRBJ1-2|15|TRBV5-1|NA|TRBD1
CASSLEAGGRDGYTF
TGCGCCAGCAGCTTGGAGGCAGGGGGCCGGGATGGCTACACCTTC
>TRBJ1-2|14|TRBV28|once|NA
CASSPPKGTSGYTF
TGTGCCAGCAGCCCTCCGAAGGGTACTAGTGGCTACACCTTC
>TRBJ1-2|12|TRBV27|NA|TRBD1
CASTSGGYGYTF
TGTGCCAGCACGTCAGGGGGCTATGGCTACACCTTC
>TRBJ2-3|15|TRBV5-1|NA|NA
CASSLVDRATDTQYF
TGCGCCAGCAGCTTGGTGGACAGAGCTACAGATACGCAGTATTTT
>TRBJ2-5|14|TRBV2|NA|NA
CASSMRQIQETQYF
TGTGCCAGCAGTATGAGACAGATCCAAGAGACCCAGTACTTC
>TRBJ2-3|13|TRBV24-1|NA|TRBD1
CATSVQGADTQYF
TGTGCCACCAGTGTCCAGGGGGCAGATACGCAGTATTTT
>TRBJ2-1|14|TRBV10-1|NA|NA
CASSAGGYYNEQFF
TGCGCCAGCAGTGCAGGGGGGTACTACAATGAGCAGTTCTTC
>TRBJ1-5|14|TRBV18|NA|NA
CASSPLRGDQPQHF
TGTGCCAGCTCACCACTTCGGGGGGACCAGCCCCAGCATTTT
>TRBJ1-3|14|TRBV30|NA|NA
CAWSVLGPGNTIYF
TGTGCCTGGAGTGTACTGGGGCCTGGAAACACCATATATTTT
>TRBJ1-6|16|TRBV4-1|once|NA
CASSRSQSSYNSPLHF
TGCGCCAGCAGCCGCTCACAGAGCTCCTATAATTCACCCCTCCACTTT
>TRBJ1-5|16|TRBV19|medium-sized|NA
CASATIRGGSNQPQHF
TGTGCCAGTGCCACAATCCGGGGGGGAAGCAATCAGCCCCAGCATTTT
>TRBJ2-1|18|TRBV11-3|NA|TRBD2
CASSSHSLAGATPGEQFF
TGTGCCAGCAGCTCGCATTCACTAGCGGGGGCTACCCCGGGTGAGCAGTTCTTC
>TRBJ1-1|13|TRBV5-1|NA|NA
CASSFGSDTEAFF
TGCGCCAGCAGCTTCGGGTCGGACACTGAAGCTTTCTTT
>TRBJ1-1|14|TRBV19|NA|TRBD1
CASSTTGGRTEAFF
TGTGCCAGTAGTACGACAGGGGGAAGGACTGAAGCTTTCTTT
>TRBJ2-1|15|TRBV3-1/TRBV3-2|NA|TRBD2
CASSRGLAGGQEQFF
TGTGCCAGCAGCCGTGGACTAGCGGGGGGGCAGGAGCAGTTCTTC
>TRBJ2-7|14|TRBV5-4|NA|TRBD2
CAGSGGGLSYEQYF
TGTGCCGGTAGCGGGGGGGGGCTCTCCTACGAGCAGTACTTC
>TRBJ2-5|17|TRBV19|NA|TRBD2
CASSIVGLAGVQETQYF
TGTGCCAGTAGTATAGTGGGACTAGCGGGGGTACAGGAGACCCAGTACTTC
>TRBJ1-5|15|TRBV18|NA|TRBD1
CASSKGQGQNQPQHF
TGTGCCAGCTCAAAAGGACAGGGACAGAATCAGCCCCAGCATTTT
>TRBJ1-1|13|TRBV30|few|NA
CAQMKGVGTEAFF
TGTGCCCAGATGAAGGGGGTGGGAACTGAAGCTTTCTTT
>TRBJ2-1|17|TRBV3-1/TRBV3-2|NA|TRBD2
CASSPVLAGEKYNEQFF
TGTGCCAGCAGCCCCGTTTTAGCGGGGGAAAAATACAATGAGCAGTTCTTC
>TRBJ1-2|14|TRBV7-9|NA|NA
CASSPLRDYYGYTF
TGTGCCAGCAGCCCTCTGCGGGACTACTATGGCTACACCTTC
>TRBJ1-4|11|TRBV2|NA|NA
CASSERGKLFF
TGTGCCAGCAGTGAACGGGGAAAACTGTTTTTT
>TRBJ1-6|14|TRBV6-5|NA|TRBD1
CASSRRTGGPVLHF
TGTGCCAGCAGTCGAAGGACAGGGGGTCCTGTCCTCCACTTT
>TRBJ2-1|15|TRBV24-1|NA|NA
CATSDPRTTTQEQFF
TGTGCCACCAGTGATCCCCGAACGACAACGCAGGAGCAGTTCTTC
>TRBJ2-1|16|TRBV5-4|NA|NA
CASSLFFLATNNEQFF
TGTGCCAGCAGCTTGTTTTTCCTAGCGACCAACAATGAGCAGTTCTTC
>TRBJ1-3|17|TRBV10-1|once|TRBD1
CASSDLTTGITGNTIYF
TGCGCCAGCAGTGATCTGACGACAGGGATCACTGGAAACACCATATATTTT
>TRBJ1-2|14|TRBV7-9|few|NA
CASSLFGRNYGYTF
TGTGCCAGCAGCTTATTTGGGAGAAACTATGGCTACACCTTC
>TRBJ1-2|14|TRBV9|once|NA
CASSVGEGIYGYTF
TGTGCCAGCAGCGTAGGGGAGGGTATCTATGGCTACACCTTC
>TRBJ1-1|16|TRBV19|NA|NA
CASSIYGGQGNTEAFF
TGTGCCAGTAGTATATATGGTGGGCAGGGGAACACTGAAGCTTTCTTT
>TRBJ1-5|16|TRBV6-5|NA|TRBD1
CASSSDRPRGNQPQHF
TGTGCCAGCAGTTCGGACAGGCCGAGGGGCAATCAGCCCCAGCATTTT
>TRBJ2-1|15|TRBV9|NA|NA
CASSPIGTSYNEQFF
TGTGCCAGCAGCCCTATCGGGACTTCCTACAATGAGCAGTTCTTC
>TRBJ2-1|15|TRBV14|NA|TRBD2
CASSQLAGTINEQFF
TGTGCCAGCAGCCAACTAGCGGGGACTATCAATGAGCAGTTCTTC
>TRBJ1-2|15|TRBV19|NA|NA
CASSMVQERTYGYTF
TGTGCCAGTAGTATGGTGCAGGAACGCACCTATGGCTACACCTTC
>TRBJ1-1|17|TRBV7-9|few|TRBD1
CASSLKVGQGMNTEAFF
TGTGCCAGCAGCTTAAAGGTGGGACAGGGGATGAACACTGAAGCTTTCTTT
>TRBJ1-1|12|TRBV10-1|NA|NA
CASSGRNTEAFF
TGCGCCAGCAGTGGCAGGAACACTGAAGCTTTCTTT
>TRBJ1-1|16|TRBV18|once|TRBD1
CASSPAPNRGPTEAFF
TGTGCCAGCTCACCAGCCCCAAACAGGGGGCCAACTGAAGCTTTCTTT
>TRBJ1-5|14|TRBV19|NA|NA
CASTWPGYDQPQHF
TGTGCCAGTACTTGGCCGGGGTACGATCAGCCCCAGCATTTT
>TRBJ1-2|15|TRBV27|NA|NA
CASSPLWTASYGYTF
TGTGCCAGCAGCCCCCTCTGGACAGCCTCCTATGGCTACACCTTC
>TRBJ1-2|12|TRBV6-5|once|NA
CASKTAGGGYTF
TGTGCCAGCAAGACGGCAGGAGGTGGCTACACCTTC
>TRBJ2-1|16|TRBV30|NA|NA
CAWSRVLRGPYNEQFF
TGTGCCTGGTCGCGGGTCCTCCGGGGTCCCTACAATGAGCAGTTCTTC
>TRBJ1-2|15|TRBV11-2|NA|NA
CASSLVGTPNYGYTF
TGTGCCAGCAGCTTAGTTGGGACACCAAACTATGGCTACACCTTC
>TRBJ1-4|15|TRBV6-5|few|TRBD1
CASRSQGGTNEKLFF
TGTGCCAGCAGGTCCCAGGGGGGTACTAATGAAAAACTGTTTTTT
>TRBJ1-1|14|TRBV15|NA|TRBD1
CATGPQGIGTEAFF
TGTGCCACCGGCCCACAGGGGATCGGGACTGAAGCTTTCTTT
>TRBJ1-2|13|TRBV2|NA|NA
CASPGALNYGYTF
TGTGCCAGCCCCGGTGCCCTTAACTATGGCTACACCTTC
>TRBJ2-5|17|TRBV28|NA|TRBD2
CASSPARVAGGQETQYF
TGTGCCAGCAGCCCTGCCCGGGTAGCGGGGGGCCAAGAGACCCAGTACTTC
>TRBJ1-2|13|TRBV18|NA|NA
CASSPETDYGYTF
TGTGCCAGCTCACCGGAGACAGACTATGGCTACACCTTC
>TRBJ2-2|17|TRBV5-4|NA|NA
CASSPGRVTMDTGELFF
TGTGCCAGCAGCCCCGGGAGAGTTACGATGGACACCGGGGAGCTGTTTTTT
>TRBJ1-5|15|TRBV18|NA|NA
CASSLHAGGNQPQHF
TGTGCCAGCTCCCTCCATGCGGGGGGGAATCAGCCCCAGCATTTT
>TRBJ1-2|13|TRBV3-1/TRBV3-2|NA|TRBD1
CASSQRTGLGMTF
TGTGCCAGCAGCCAAAGGACAGGCCTTGGTATGACCTTC
>TRBJ1-1|13|TRBV5-1|NA|NA
CASSLFQGPEAFF
TGCGCCAGCAGCTTGTTCCAGGGCCCTGAAGCTTTCTTT
>TRBJ2-1|16|TRBV28|medium-sized|TRBD2
CASSLGEGPPYNEQFF
TGTGCCAGCAGTTTAGGGGAGGGCCCTCCATACAATGAGCAGTTCTTC